These 15 T cell receptor beta chains originate from one sample sequenced in a study of control samples from healthy donors and cancer patients. This table comes from immunoSEQ multiplex PCR, and its TCRdb copy is limited to in-frame clones, with some not included. The sample has about 94,000 clones; 90% are singletons. Sequenced input: blood. The receptors shown here come from a woman aged 18 to 35 in good health.

V and J are TRBV11-3 and TRBJ2-1; possible D gene TRBD2, 6 bases. The CDR3 consists of 16 residues. CDR1 and CDR2 (germline): SGHNT, YENEEA. The V end lost 3 bases, the J end lost 2 bases, and 14 bases lay between the germline ends. The CDR3 loop is CASSFGGTGAYNEQFF. Here the CDR3 DNA reads TGTGCCAGCAGCTTTGGCGGGACGGGAGCCTACAATGAGCAGTTCTTC.

This clone was found a few times. The rearrangement uses TRBV12-5 and TRBJ1-5; a possible D gene is TRBD1 (5 bases). The CDR3 totals 13 residues. Trimming pared 3 bases from V and 16 bases from J, leaving 19 bases between. Germline V lookup: CDR1 LGHNT, CDR2 FRNRAP. CDR3 DNA sequence: TGTGCTAGTGGTTTTGATTGGGGCAGGGAGCAACATTTT. Protein sequence: CASGFDWGREQHF.

The chain combines TRBV19 with TRBJ2-1; 9 nucleotides agree with TRBD2. Germline V CDR1 and CDR2: LNHDA, SQIVND (reference sequence). The J segment lost 13 bases and the V segment lost 5 bases, leaving 9 bases of the junction unmatched. The CDR3 is 13 residues long. The CDR3: CASSLPGTSIQFF. DNA of the CDR3: TGTGCCAGTAGTCTACCCGGGACTAGCATACAGTTCTTC.

This chain uses TRBV29-1 with TRBJ1-3, with D tentatively TRBD1 (5 bases). The germline V and J ends were trimmed by 3 bases and 2 bases, with 11 bases remaining between them. The CDR3 covers 14 residues. Germline V gene sequence: CDR1 SQVTM, CDR2 ANQGSEA. This CDR3 reads CSVEQGFTGNTIYF. CDR3 sequence (DNA): TGCAGCGTTGAGCAGGGCTTCACTGGAAACACCATATATTTT. Drawing the rest from reference TRBV29-1 and TRBJ1-3, the complete variable domain is SAVISQKPSRDICQRGTSLTIQCQVDSQVTMMFWYRQQPGQSLTLIATANQGSEATYESGFVIDKFPISRPNLTFSTLTVSNMSPEDSSIYLCSVEQGFTGNTIYFGEGSWLTVV.

The rearrangement joins TRBV11-2 to TRBJ1-4; weak D call: TRBD1 (5 bases). The V and J ends lost 5 bases and 0 bases respectively, with 16 bases between them. The CDR3 is 17 residues long. Germline CDR1 SGHAT, CDR2 FQNNGV. The CDR3 region is CASSLPTGPATNEKLFF. The CDR3 DNA is TGTGCCAGCAGCCTTCCTACAGGACCCGCAACTAATGAAAAACTGTTTTTT.

The chain has TRBV10-3 and TRBJ1-1; unclear D gene. The V gene lost 10 bases and the J gene lost 7 bases, with 13 bases spanning the gap. CDR1 and CDR2 from the germline V gene are ENHRY and SYGVKD. The CDR3 runs 11 residues. The CDR3, as DNA: TGTGCCACCTCGGACGAATATGAAGCTTTCTTT. Translation: CATSDEYEAFF.

The chain carries TRBV24-1 and TRBJ1-4; 8 bases agree with TRBD1. J was trimmed by 8 bases and V by 4 bases; bases with no gene match: 11. The CDR3 has 16 amino acids. The V gene's germline CDR1 is KGHDR and CDR2 SFDVKD. CDR3 nucleotides: TGTGCCACCAGTGACCCTCAGGGGGCGCAGGGAGAAAAACTGTTTTTT. It encodes CATSDPQGAQGEKLFF.

The chain carries TRBV5-1 and TRBJ2-3; D perhaps matches TRBD2 (6 bases). Germline V CDR1 and CDR2: SGHRS, YFSETQ. The CDR3 runs to 14 residues. V was clipped by 1 base and J by 4 bases, with 10 bases between them. The CDR3 here is CASSLSGDADTQYF. In DNA, the CDR3 is TGCGCCAGCAGCTTGTCGGGGGATGCAGATACGCAGTATTTT.

The CDR3, as DNA: TGTGCCAGCAGTGCCCGGACTAGGCCGTGGACAGCTGGAGACTACGAGCAGTACTTC. Protein sequence: CASSARTRPWTAGDYEQYF. The chain uses TRBV6-1 and TRBJ2-7; tentatively, D is TRBD2 (7 bases). Trimming pared 4 bases from V and 3 bases from J, leaving 28 bases between. Germline CDR1 reads MNHNS; CDR2 reads SASEGT. This CDR3 has 19 amino acids.

The chain employs TRBV13 and TRBJ2-5; 7 nucleotides line up with TRBD1. The CDR3 length is 15 residues. Germline CDR1 and CDR2: PRHDT and FYEKMQ (reference sequence). The ends lost 5 bases at V and 2 bases at J; junction bases unmatched: 8. The CDR3 sequence: CASSLGSRGQETQYF. The CDR3 nucleotides read TGTGCCAGCAGCCTTGGCTCCAGGGGGCAAGAGACCCAGTACTTC.

The chain joins TRBV11-1 to TRBJ1-5; D gene ambiguous. The V end lost 9 bases, the J end lost 6 bases, and 18 bases lay between the germline ends. Germline CDR1 is SGHAT and CDR2 is FQDESV (reference sequence). The CDR3 is made up of 14 amino acids. This CDR3 is CARNIGLTGQPQHF. CDR3 nucleotides: TGTGCCAGGAATATTGGCCTCACTGGTCAGCCCCAGCATTTT.

The V call is TRBV18, the J call TRBJ2-7, with 8 bases that match TRBD1. This CDR3 spans 11 amino acids. J lost 9 bases, V lost 6 bases, and 4 bases had no gene match. Germline-derived CDR1 and CDR2 are KGHSH and LQKENI. The CDR3 spells CASSLTGGQYF. The CDR3 DNA sequence: TGTGCCAGCTCTCTCACAGGGGGGCAGTACTTC. Full variable domain (outside the CDR3, taken from reference TRBV18 and TRBJ2-7): NAGVMQNPRHLVRRRGQEARLRCSPMKGHSHVYWYRQLPEEGLKFMVYLQKENIIDESGMPKERFSAEFPKEGPSILRIQQVVRGDSAAYFCASSLTGGQYFGPGTRLTVT.

The V gene is TRBV9, the J gene TRBJ1-5, with D perhaps matching TRBD1 (5 bases). This CDR3 spans 14 amino acids. The V and J ends lost 0 bases and 9 bases respectively, with 13 bases between them. Per germline, CDR1 SGDLS and CDR2 YYNGEE. The CDR3 DNA is TGTGCCAGCAGCGTAGACGGGGGAGAACGGCCCCAGCATTTT. Translating it yields CASSVDGGERPQHF.

The rearrangement joins TRBV6-4 to TRBJ2-3; TRBD1 agrees at 10 bases. V shed 3 bases, J shed 1 base, and the junction held 1 base outside the gene matches. Germline loops: CDR1 MRHNA, CDR2 SNTAGT. The CDR3 extends over 15 amino acids. The CDR3 DNA reads as TGTGCCAGCAGTGAAGGGACAGGGGGCACAGATACGCAGTATTTT. This translates into CASSEGTGGTDTQYF.

The chain uses TRBV7-9 and TRBJ1-1, with 8 bases matching TRBD1. This CDR3 region has 15 residues. CDR1 and CDR2 (germline): SEHNR, FQNEAQ (reference sequence). The junction had 11 bases not matched to a gene; V was cut back by 5 bases and J by 6 bases. The CDR3 coding sequence is TGTGCCAGCAGCCCGGACAGGGCGGGTTGGCCTGAAGCTTTCTTT. Translation: CASSPDRAGWPEAFF.